A selection of T cell receptor beta chains follows, all from one sample in a study of cytomegalovirus exposure and HLA in healthy donors. TCRdb's table, derived via immunoSEQ multiplex PCR, lists solely in-frame clones and lacks some. The table lists over 150,000 clones, around 73% of them singletons. Input material: PBMCs. The receptor source for this set is a woman between 18 and 29 years old in good health and CMV-seropositive. CDR3s include the opening cysteine and the closing phenylalanine or tryptophan. D genes are given only for firm matches. The size entry is marked missing in some rows and otherwise reads once, few, many or a size class.

abundance	v_gene	d_gene	j_gene	CDR3aa	CDR3nt
-	TRBV7-3	-	TRBJ1-6	CASSRQADSPLHF	TGTGCCAGCAGCCGTCAAGCTGATTCACCCCTCCACTTT
-	TRBV27	TRBD1	TRBJ1-1	CASSFQRGTGTNTEAFF	TGTGCCAGCAGTTTTCAAAGGGGGACAGGGACTAACACTGAAGCTTTCTTT
-	TRBV7-3	TRBD2	TRBJ2-3	CASSLRGLTLGPFTQYF	TGTGCCAGCAGCTTGAGGGGACTAACTTTAGGTCCCTTTACGCAGTATTTT
few	TRBV6-1	TRBD1	TRBJ2-1	CASRTGGDYNEQFF	TGTGCCAGCAGGACAGGGGGCGATTACAATGAGCAGTTCTTC
-	TRBV7-2	TRBD1	TRBJ1-3	CASSPRQGKNTIYF	TGTGCCAGCAGCCCACGACAGGGTAAAAACACCATATATTTT
-	TRBV5-1	TRBD1	TRBJ2-7	CASRTGTGGSYEQYF	TGCGCCAGCAGGACCGGGACAGGGGGCTCCTACGAGCAGTACTTC
once	TRBV9	-	TRBJ2-7	CASSVVLEGRNEQYF	TGTGCCAGCAGCGTAGTTCTAGAGGGCCGGAACGAGCAGTACTTC
-	TRBV5-1	-	TRBJ2-7	CASSLAKGNSYEQYF	TGCGCCAGCAGCTTGGCCAAGGGGAATTCCTACGAGCAGTACTTC
-	TRBV4-1	-	TRBJ1-4	CASSQDEGGSNEKLFF	TGCGCCAGCAGCCAAGATGAGGGCGGTTCTAATGAAAAACTGTTTTTT
-	TRBV28	TRBD1	TRBJ1-4	CASSPGQGEEKLFF	TGTGCCAGCAGTCCGGGACAGGGAGAGGAAAAACTGTTTTTT
-	TRBV5-1	TRBD2	TRBJ2-7	CASSLSGGAYEQYF	TGCGCCAGCAGCTTGAGCGGGGGGGCCTACGAGCAGTACTTC
once	TRBV6-6	TRBD1	TRBJ2-7	CASSYSTSQGAYEQYF	TGTGCCAGCAGTTACTCGACCAGCCAGGGGGCCTACGAGCAGTACTTC
-	TRBV7-6	TRBD2	TRBJ2-2	CASSQELAGEYTGELFF	TGTGCCAGCAGCCAAGAACTAGCGGGGGAGTACACCGGGGAGCTGTTTTTT
-	TRBV5-4	TRBD2	TRBJ2-1	CASSPSGVNEQFF	TGTGCCAGCAGTCCTAGCGGGGTCAATGAGCAGTTCTTC
-	TRBV30	TRBD1	TRBJ1-6	CAWGTGNSPLHF	TGTGCCTGGGGGACAGGGAATTCACCCCTCCACTTT
-	TRBV7-2	-	TRBJ2-1	CASSFGRGEYNEQFF	TGTGCCAGCAGCTTCGGCAGGGGAGAGTACAATGAGCAGTTCTTC
-	TRBV28	TRBD1	TRBJ1-5	CASIKRGRGDQPQHF	TGTGCCAGCATCAAAAGGGGCAGGGGGGATCAGCCCCAGCATTTT
-	TRBV5-6	TRBD2	TRBJ2-7	CASSFVGGVHEQYF	TGTGCCAGCAGCTTTGTCGGGGGGGTTCACGAGCAGTACTTC
few	TRBV29-1	-	TRBJ2-7	CSVNRGYEQYF	TGCAGCGTTAATAGGGGATACGAGCAGTACTTC
-	TRBV4-2	-	TRBJ1-2	CASSQDGGRGYTF	TGTGCCAGCAGCCAGGACGGGGGGCGAGGCTACACCTTC
-	TRBV27	TRBD2	TRBJ2-1	CATRNRGGPLAEQFF	TGTGCCACACGAAACCGGGGGGGGCCTCTTGCTGAGCAGTTCTTC
few	TRBV15	TRBD1	TRBJ2-7	CATSRAGQGLDEQYF	TGTGCCACCAGCAGGGCCGGACAGGGTCTTGACGAGCAGTACTTC
-	TRBV9	-	TRBJ2-7	CASSDQQGYEQYF	TGTGCCAGCAGCGACCAACAGGGCTACGAGCAGTACTTC
few	TRBV6-5	-	TRBJ2-2	CASSYRQENTGELFF	TGTGCCAGCAGTTACCGACAGGAAAACACCGGGGAGCTGTTTTTT
-	TRBV19	TRBD2	TRBJ2-6	CASSIGGGSGANVLTF	TGTGCCAGTAGTATCGGGGGGGGCTCTGGGGCCAACGTCCTGACTTTC
few	TRBV7-8	-	TRBJ2-5	CASSSILETQYF	TGTGCCAGCAGCTCCATTTTAGAGACCCAGTACTTC